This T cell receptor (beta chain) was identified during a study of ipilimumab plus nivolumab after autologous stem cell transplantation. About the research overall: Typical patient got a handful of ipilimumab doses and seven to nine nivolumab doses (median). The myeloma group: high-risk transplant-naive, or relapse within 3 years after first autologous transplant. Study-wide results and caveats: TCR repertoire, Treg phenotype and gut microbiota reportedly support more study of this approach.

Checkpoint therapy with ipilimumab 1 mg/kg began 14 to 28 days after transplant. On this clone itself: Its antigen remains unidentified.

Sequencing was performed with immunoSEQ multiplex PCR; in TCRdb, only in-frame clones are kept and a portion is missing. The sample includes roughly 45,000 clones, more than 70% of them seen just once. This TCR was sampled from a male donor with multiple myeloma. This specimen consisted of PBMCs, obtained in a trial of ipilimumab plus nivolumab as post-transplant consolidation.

The DNA of the CDR3 is TGCAGTGCTAGAGAATGGGACGAGCAGTACTTC. Translating gives CSAREWDEQYF. The chain joins TRBV20-1 to TRBJ2-7; unclear D gene. The V gene's germline CDR1 is DFQATT and CDR2 SNEGSKA (reference sequence). The CDR3 contains 11 residues. The germline V and J ends were trimmed by 0 bases and 5 bases, with 5 bases remaining between them.